This T cell receptor beta chain was recovered during a study of memory CD4+ T cells and cytomegalovirus serostatus (dated by TCRdb to about 2019). Looking at the study overall: The roughly 33 healthy Belgian adults in the cohort included 9 who were CMV seropositive and around 25 who were CMV seronegative. To replicate a published TCR-based CMV serostatus classifier, the researchers sequenced the CD4+ memory TCRbeta repertoires of a Belgian cohort whose cytomegalovirus serostatus was known.

Points the paper makes about the study in general: Among the 150 or so previously reported CMV-associated TCRbeta sequences, 67 showed up in the CD4+ memory repertoires, with each one found in between one and five individuals. CMV serostatus prediction reached a median bootstrapped AUC of 0.95 with the original framework and approximately 0.92 with a US-trained random forest. Results were interpreted as suggesting that the CMV-associated TCR signature is largely present in the CD4+ memory repertoire. On the Belgian cohort, the classifier based on the original framework reached a median bootstrapped AUC of 0.95, with a 95% CI of 0.76-1.00. Only CD4+CD45RO+ memory cells were sequenced, unlike the original study, which covered naive and memory CD4+ and CD8+ populations.

In the case of this clone: Its antigen has not been determined. Base qualities were left out, and no much larger clone turns up one base away.

Single viable CD3+CD4+CD8-CD45RO+ cells were sorted as memory CD4+ T cells on a FACSAria II. CMV serostatus was assessed using a Roche Elecsys assay, by which serum IgG against CMV pp150, pp28, p38 and p52 was detected. Once the samples were thawed, total CD4+ T cells were enriched through positive selection using CD4 magnetic microbeads. The samples came from a separate study whose specific focus was interrogating the CD4+ T cell memory repertoire. Peripheral blood mononuclear cells were isolated and cryopreserved according to standard operating procedures, and serum was kept at -80 degrees C. The staining used CD3-PerCP (BW264/56), CD4-APC (RPA-T4), CD45RO-PE (UCHT1) and CD8-Pacific Orange (3B5) antibodies, and Sytox blue was used to exclude non-viable cells. CDR1 and CDR2, per the germline V gene (reference sequence), are LNHNV and YYDKDF. Reading from cysteine to phenylalanine, the CDR3 counts 14 amino acids. Only the CDR3 DNA is retained, 42 bases long and in frame from the first base. V gives up 5 bases and J gives up 6 bases, and the segment between their germline ends measures 15 bases.

Genomic DNA was extracted from sorted cells with the Quick-DNA Microprep Kit. TCRbeta DNA was amplified with the immunoSEQ hsTCRbeta kit following the manufacturer's protocol. TCRbeta libraries were sequenced on an Illumina MiSeq instrument. Under the source paper's analysis protocol: Following removal of out-of-frame sequences, some 2,200,000 distinct TCRbeta sequences were retained, with an average of roughly 70,000 per individual. Two values were used to score each individual: the count of about 150 previously reported CMV-associated TCRbeta sequences and the total count of productive distinct TCRbeta sequences. A beta-binomial model was reimplemented in Python, and scikit-learn random forests with default parameters were trained on US cohort data. Classifier performance on the Belgian cohort was summarized as median AUC with percentile confidence intervals over 10,000 bootstrap iterations. In its TCRdb copy, this immuneACCESS table keeps in-frame sequences only and misses some clones. Where compared with another copy, unresolved V genes explain less than half of these, and the others have no known cause. The DNA gave D and trimming, while V, J and clone size come from that table. This sample gives around 44,000 clones in total; 65% to 80% of them show up just once. Under 0.7% of the sample goes to the ten largest clones.

Material for sequencing was memory CD4+ T cells from blood. The origin of this receptor is an adult in good health and CMV-seronegative. The chain couples TRBV15 to TRBJ2-3, with an unclear D gene assignment. The nucleotide sequence reads TGTGCCACCAGCCGAATGGATTCCGACGATACGCAGTATTTT. This is translated as CATSRMDSDDTQYF.